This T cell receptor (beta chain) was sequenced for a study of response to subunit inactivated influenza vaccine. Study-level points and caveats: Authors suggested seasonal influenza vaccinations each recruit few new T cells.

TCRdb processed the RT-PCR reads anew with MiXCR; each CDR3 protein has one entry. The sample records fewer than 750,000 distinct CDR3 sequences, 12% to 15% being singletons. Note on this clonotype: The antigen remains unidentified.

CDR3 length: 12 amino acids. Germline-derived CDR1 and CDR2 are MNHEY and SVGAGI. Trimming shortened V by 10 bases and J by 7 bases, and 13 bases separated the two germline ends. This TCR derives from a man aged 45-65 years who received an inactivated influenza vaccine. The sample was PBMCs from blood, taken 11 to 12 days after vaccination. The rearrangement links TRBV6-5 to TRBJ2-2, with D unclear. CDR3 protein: CATLLPVGELFF. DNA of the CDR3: TGTGCCACCTTACTCCCGGTCGGGGAGCTGTTTTTT.